This T cell receptor (beta chain) stems from a study of T cell responses to AZD1222 COVID-19 vaccine (dated by TCRdb to the early 2020s). As for the study more broadly: TCR sequencing was performed for 233 trial participants, of whom around 210 were given two doses of AZD1222 and 26 were given two doses of MenACWY control vaccine. Trial participants were enrolled into age subgroups of 18-55, 56-69 and 70-plus years, which contained about 150, 28 and 57 TCR-sequenced participants, respectively.

Comments on this clone: Its antigen is unknown. Base quality data are lacking; no much larger clone is found one base away.

The time point label, as the study defines it: about 28 days (+/-7) after the second vaccine dose. The treatment or condition label, as the study defines it: meningococcal conjugate vaccine given as trial control. Vaccinee samples came from UK trials COV001 and COV002, including a single-blind randomized controlled phase 2/3 trial of AZD1222 (ChAdOx1 nCoV-19) in healthy adults. For TCRbeta chain sequencing, PBMC samples were collected from trial participants at day 0 and at day 28 after the second dose. The germline V gene encodes CDR1 SGHRS and CDR2 YFSETQ. Germline trimming: 3 bases from V, 7 bases from J; junction bases outside gene matches: 12. Measured from the cysteine to the phenylalanine, the CDR3 is 16 residues long. Just the 48-base CDR3 DNA is kept, in frame starting at base 1. Overall study outcomes, separate from this receptor: Epitopes outside the regions mutated in the B.1.351 and B.1.1.7 variants were reportedly recognized by nearly half of the unique spike-specific TCRs. Participants were mostly white British and included more females than males, and it was suggested by the authors that clonal diversity may have been underestimated. Because no day 14 peak-response samples were available, the repertoires could be characterized only after the peak T cell response. In the small 56-69-year group, the increase in depth fell short of significance, most likely because of low power. Conclusions about previously exposed vaccinees are limited because only six or seven AZD1222 recipients were SARS-CoV-2 seropositive at baseline. A significant rise in spike-specific TCR breadth and depth was observed after two AZD1222 doses relative to day 0 and relative to MenACWY recipients. The whole spike protein was spanned by vaccine-associated CD4 TCRs, and dominant responses were seen in regions 160-218 and 743-854.

The CDR3 regions of human TCRbeta chains were analyzed by immunosequencing. For the original study's pipeline: Repertoire TCRs were matched against a reference library of SARS-CoV-2-specific TCRs generated with the MIRA antigen-specificity platform. Breadth was defined as the fraction of unique TCRs that were SARS-CoV-2-associated, and depth was defined as the fraction of total T cells that were SARS-CoV-2-associated. Using the MIRA data, each spike-specific TCR was assigned both to the spike region to which the TCR was reactive and to a CD4 or CD8 class. Log10-transformed breadth and depth values were compared by one-way ANOVA with Sidak's multiple comparisons tests. TCRdb mirrors the immuneACCESS table, restricted to in-frame sequences. Some clones are absent from its copies; in checked studies, under half trace to an unresolved V gene, and the reason for the others is unknown. D and trimming come from the DNA, and the V and J calls and clone size come from that table. Within this sample are approximately 64,000 clones, with about 90% of them counted one time only. About 6% of the sample comes from the top ten.

The chain is encoded by TRBV5-1 joined to TRBJ2-1, and 8 junction bases match TRBD2. Here the sequenced sample was peripheral blood, taken 28 days after the second dose of the MenACWY control vaccine. The TCR comes from an adult who received the MenACWY meningococcal vaccine as a control. The CDR3 reads CASSYGAGGAGNEQFF. The sequence in DNA is TGCGCCAGCAGCTACGGCGCGGGAGGCGCGGGGAATGAGCAGTTCTTC.